The 32 T cell receptor beta chains below were found in one sample sequenced in a study of CD4 T cells in relation to SARS-CoV-2 and coronaviruses. The protocol was immunoSEQ multiplex PCR, while the TCRdb copy is restricted to in-frame clones and leaves out a portion. Of around 54,000 clones listed, approximately 90% are singletons. Material for sequencing was naive CD4+ T cells from PBMCs. As to subset: naive CD4+ T cells isolated by negative enrichment. The receptors shown here come from an adult with COVID-19.

The chain carries TRBV11-2 and TRBJ2-5, with D perhaps TRBD1 or TRBD2 (5 bases each). Germline CDR1 and CDR2: SGHAT and FQNNGV. The CDR3 is made up of 17 amino acids. Trimming stripped 3 bases from V and 4 bases from J, with 21 bases between. CDR3 sequence reads: CASSFRRSSGLGETQYF. DNA for the CDR3: TGTGCCAGCAGCTTCCGACGTTCGTCGGGGCTTGGAGAGACCCAGTACTTC.

The rearrangement uses TRBV24-1 and TRBJ2-1; 10 bases match TRBD1. With V trimmed by 5 bases and J by 7 bases, 7 bases remained unmatched. This CDR3 has 15 amino acids. CDR1 and CDR2 (germline): KGHDR, SFDVKD. The CDR3 coding sequence is TGTGCCACCAGTGGACCGGGGACAGGGGTGAATGAGCAGTTCTTC. This translates into CATSGPGTGVNEQFF.

A remark on this clone: This same CDR3 is encoded by further DNA sequences in the sample. This chain joins TRBV18 and TRBJ2-7; 11 bases align to TRBD2. CDR1 is KGHSH and CDR2 is LQKENI in the germline V gene. CDR3 length equals 15 residues. With V trimmed by 2 bases and J by 0 bases, 0 bases remained unmatched. The CDR3 here is CASSPGTSGSYEQYF. The DNA of the CDR3 is TGTGCCAGCTCACCAGGGACTAGCGGCTCCTACGAGCAGTACTTC.

The rearrangement joins TRBV28 to TRBJ2-1, with TRBD1 as a possible D gene (5 bases). Trimming stripped 1 base from V and 5 bases from J, with 18 bases between. CDR1 is MDHEN, CDR2 SYDVKM, per germline. The CDR3 contains 17 residues. Written as DNA, the CDR3 is TGTGCCAGCAGTTTATACTCCACCAGGGTTCCGGACAATGAGCAGTTCTTC. Encoded protein: CASSLYSTRVPDNEQFF.

The chain couples TRBV3-1 (or the pseudogene TRBV3-2) to TRBJ2-1, with 10 positions matching TRBD2. In germline, CDR1 is LGHDT, CDR2 YNNKEL (reference sequence). V was pared by 5 bases and J by 10 bases, with 5 bases of the junction left unmatched. The CDR3 spans 13 residues. DNA of the CDR3: TGTGCCAGCAGCTCGGGACTAGCGAGCGAGCAGTTCTTC. Protein: CASSSGLASEQFF.

The V call is TRBV19, the J call TRBJ2-2, with no clear D. V was cut by 6 bases and J by 3 bases, with 8 bases left in between. Germline values: CDR1 LNHDA, CDR2 SQIVND (reference sequence). CDR3 size: 13 residues. The CDR3 nucleotides are TGTGCCAGTAGATGGCGAGACACCGGGGAGCTGTTTTTT. This translates into CASRWRDTGELFF.

The chain combines TRBV6-5 with TRBJ2-1; the match to TRBD1 covers 10 bases. This CDR3 has 13 residues. Trimming at V came to 9 bases and at J to 9 bases, leaving 8 bases not matched to a gene. CDR1 is MNHEY and CDR2 is SVGAGI in the germline V gene. The CDR3 is CARGQGNCGEQFF. As DNA, the CDR3 is TGTGCCAGGGGACAGGGGAATTGCGGTGAGCAGTTCTTC.

The gene calls are TRBV7-2 and TRBJ2-7; D gene uncertain. CDR3 length: 14 residues. V was clipped by 3 bases and J by 0 bases, with 9 bases between them. Per the germline V gene, CDR1 is SGHTA and CDR2 is FQGNSA. CDR3 nucleotides: TGTGCCAGCAGCTTCAGAACCAGCTCCTACGAGCAGTACTTC. Protein sequence: CASSFRTSSYEQYF.

The chain links TRBV5-6 to TRBJ2-2, with 9 nucleotides matching TRBD2. Trimming cost V 0 bases and J 6 bases; bases outside gene matches: 9. This CDR3 contains 17 residues. From germline, CDR1 is SGHDT and CDR2 YYEEEE. The CDR3 bases are TGTGCCAGCAGCTTGGATGGTAGCGGGAGTTTTGCCGGGGAGCTGTTTTTT. This encodes CASSLDGSGSFAGELFF.

The chain combines TRBV5-4 with TRBJ2-1, with 9 bases lining up with TRBD2. The CDR3 runs 16 residues. CDR1 is SGHNT and CDR2 is YYREEE in the germline V gene (reference sequence). Trimming cost V 4 bases and J 4 bases; bases outside gene matches: 9. The CDR3 coding sequence is TGTGCCAGCAGCACGCCCCCTAGCGGGGATTACAATGAGCAGTTCTTC. Translating it yields CASSTPPSGDYNEQFF. Variable domain in full (rest from reference TRBV5-4 and TRBJ2-1): ETGVTQSPTHLIKTRGQQVTLRCSSQSGHNTVSWYQQALGQGPQFIFQYYREEENGRGNFPPRFSGLQFPNYSSELNVNALELDDSALYLCASSTPPSGDYNEQFFGPGTRLTVL.

The genes are TRBV5-1 and TRBJ1-5; perhaps TRBD1 as D (5 bases). The CDR3 has 18 amino acids. Trimming removed 0 bases at V and 4 bases at J, with 20 bases between. The germline V gene encodes CDR1 SGHRS and CDR2 YFSETQ. CDR3 DNA: TGCGCCAGCAGCTTGGCTCCACCGGGACTACAAGGGAATCAGCCCCAGCATTTT. As protein: CASSLAPPGLQGNQPQHF.

This rearrangement joins TRBV6-5 to TRBJ2-5; weak D call: TRBD2 (6 bases). This CDR3 has 15 residues. Trimming removed 6 bases from V and 2 bases from J, with 16 bases in between. CDR1 and CDR2 (germline): MNHEY, SVGAGI. This chain's CDR3 is CASSRLVLGQETQYF. The CDR3 DNA reads TGTGCCAGCAGCAGACTAGTTCTTGGACAAGAGACCCAGTACTTC.

The V call is TRBV7-8, the J call TRBJ2-7; D is perhaps TRBD1 (5 bases). V was shortened by 4 bases and J by 2 bases, with 15 bases between the two germline ends. The CDR3 totals 15 residues. CDR1 is SGHVS and CDR2 is FQNEAQ in the germline V gene. The CDR3 protein is CASSWQGTATYEQYF. DNA of the CDR3: TGTGCCAGCAGCTGGCAGGGTACTGCAACCTACGAGCAGTACTTC.

The chain joins TRBV7-2 to TRBJ2-4; TRBD2 matches 10 bases. V shed 0 bases and J 6 bases; nucleotides not matched to a gene: 5. The CDR3 extends over 16 amino acids. Germline V lookup: CDR1 SGHTA, CDR2 FQGNSA. The chain's CDR3 is CASSLAAGGPGNIQYF. CDR3 nucleotides: TGTGCCAGCAGCTTAGCAGCGGGAGGGCCGGGAAACATTCAGTACTTC.

The V and J genes are TRBV5-1 and TRBJ1-1; D is uncertain. CDR1 is SGHRS and CDR2 is YFSETQ in the germline V gene. There are 16 residues in the CDR3. Deletions cut 0 bases from V and 0 bases from J, with 12 bases between. The CDR3 region has the DNA TGCGCCAGCAGCTTGGCTGAGGCACGAATGAACACTGAAGCTTTCTTT. Amino acid sequence: CASSLAEARMNTEAFF.

V gene TRBV19 combines with J gene TRBJ2-3; D gene uncertain. The CDR3 length is 14 residues. With 5 bases removed from V and 6 bases from J, the gap between germline ends came to 15 bases. Germline CDR1 and CDR2: LNHDA and SQIVND (reference sequence). The CDR3 sequence: CASSLFGRWDTQYF. CDR3 DNA: TGTGCCAGTAGTCTTTTTGGAAGGTGGGATACGCAGTATTTT.

The rearrangement uses TRBV7-9 and TRBJ2-7, with D maybe TRBD2 (6 bases). V lost 1 base to trimming and J lost 8 bases, with 9 bases between them. The CDR3 sequence is 12 residues long. In germline, CDR1 is SEHNR, CDR2 FQNEAQ (reference sequence). The DNA of the CDR3 is TGTGCCAGCAGCTTAGATGCGGGAAAGCAGTACTTC. This translates into CASSLDAGKQYF.

The chain recombines TRBV6-5 with TRBJ2-3, with TRBD2 matching over 11 bases. The V and J ends lost 4 bases and 3 bases, in that order; junction bases with no gene match: 3. The CDR3 extends over 15 amino acids. Germline loops: CDR1 MNHEY, CDR2 SVGAGI. In DNA form, the CDR3 reads TGTGCCAGCAGTTTCGGGACTAGCGGAACAGATACGCAGTATTTT. It translates to CASSFGTSGTDTQYF.

The sample holds one count of this clone. The chain employs TRBV3-1 (or the pseudogene TRBV3-2) and TRBJ1-2; the match to TRBD1 covers 7 bases. The germline V gene encodes CDR1 LGHDT and CDR2 YNNKEL (reference sequence). V lost 4 bases and J lost 5; bases outside the gene matches: 13. The CDR3 covers 16 residues. The CDR3 here is CASSLLDRANSYGYTF. Written as DNA, the CDR3 is TGTGCCAGCAGCCTCCTTGACAGGGCCAACTCATATGGCTACACCTTC.

The chain is built from TRBV18 and TRBJ2-1; a weak D match, TRBD2 (6 bases). The germline V and J ends were trimmed by 6 bases and 4 bases, with 13 bases remaining between them. Germline V gives CDR1 KGHSH, CDR2 LQKENI. The CDR3 is 14 amino acids. CDR3 loop: CASSWTAGYNEQFF. The CDR3 DNA sequence: TGTGCCAGCTCCTGGACTGCGGGGTACAATGAGCAGTTCTTC.

The chain uses TRBV18 and TRBJ2-1; 7 bases are shared with TRBD1. V lost 4 bases to trimming and J lost 5 bases; unmatched junction nucleotides: 5. The CDR3 covers 14 residues. Germline V gives CDR1 KGHSH, CDR2 LQKENI. CDR3 in DNA: TGTGCCAGCTCACTAGGGGGCGTAAACAATGAGCAGTTCTTC. Translating gives CASSLGGVNNEQFF.

The chain has TRBV18 and TRBJ2-1; 9 nucleotides match TRBD1. The junction had 5 bases not matched to a gene; V was cut back by 3 bases and J by 8 bases. Germline loops: CDR1 KGHSH, CDR2 LQKENI. CDR3 size: 14 residues. Written as DNA, the CDR3 is TGTGCCAGCTCACCCGAACAGGGGGCCTATGAGCAGTTCTTC. Residues: CASSPEQGAYEQFF.

The chain combines TRBV5-4 with TRBJ2-7; 8 bases map to TRBD1. This CDR3 has 14 amino acids. V was pared by 3 bases and J by 1 base, with 3 bases of the junction left unmatched. Germline CDR1 SGHNT, CDR2 YYREEE (reference sequence). CDR3 sequence reads: CASSWDRFSYEQYF. The DNA for the CDR3 is TGTGCCAGCAGCTGGGACAGGTTTTCCTACGAGCAGTACTTC.

V usage is TRBV6-5 and J usage is TRBJ2-1, with 7 bases aligning to TRBD1. The CDR3 is 12 residues long. CDR1 and CDR2 from the germline V gene are MNHEY and SVGAGI. Unmatched junction bases numbered 4, after V lost 6 bases and J lost 8 bases. The CDR3 DNA reads TGTGCCAGCAGCCGTACAGGGGATGAGCAGTTCTTC. It specifies CASSRTGDEQFF.

The chain couples TRBV2 to TRBJ2-5; maybe TRBD1 (6 bases). The germline gives CDR1 SNHLY, CDR2 FYNNEI. The V end was cut by 6 bases, the J end by 1 base, with 12 bases between. The CDR3 has 14 residues. The CDR3 protein is CASSADRSQETQYF. The CDR3 coding sequence is TGTGCCAGCAGCGCCGACAGGAGCCAAGAGACCCAGTACTTC.

The rearrangement links TRBV5-4 to TRBJ1-2; D perhaps matches TRBD1 (6 bases). The CDR3 is 15 amino acids. V was clipped by 1 base and J by 4 bases, with 14 bases between them. The germline gives CDR1 SGHNT, CDR2 YYREEE (reference sequence). The CDR3 is CASSLIGVTGYGYTF. The CDR3 DNA reads as TGTGCCAGCAGCTTGATCGGGGTGACAGGCTATGGCTACACCTTC.

This chain uses TRBV6-4 with TRBJ2-3; no firm D call. This CDR3 has 16 residues. The ends were cut back, 2 bases at V and 0 bases at J, with 12 bases in the middle. Germline CDR1 reads MRHNA; CDR2 reads SNTAGT. The CDR3 sequence: CASSDRRPTSTDTQYF. DNA of the CDR3: TGTGCCAGCAGTGACCGACGACCTACTAGCACAGATACGCAGTATTTT.

The gene calls are TRBV5-6 and TRBJ2-2; 14 bases are a match to TRBD2. The CDR3 covers 17 residues. Germline V CDR1 and CDR2: SGHDT, YYEEEE. Losses at the gene ends were 2 bases for V and 5 bases for J; bases not matched to a gene: 5. The CDR3 loop is CASSFTGLAGETGELFF. For the CDR3, the DNA is TGTGCCAGCAGCTTCACGGGACTAGCGGGAGAGACCGGGGAGCTGTTTTTT.

This clone was recorded a few times. The rearrangement uses TRBV7-3 and TRBJ2-2; 13 nucleotides line up with TRBD2. V dropped 5 bases and J dropped 6; count of bases not matched to a gene: 9. The CDR3 has 17 amino acids. Germline assignment: CDR1 SGHTA and CDR2 FQGTGA. The CDR3 region has the DNA TGTGCCAGCAGCATGCTCGGACTAGCGGGAGTGGCCGGGGAGCTGTTTTTT. This codes for CASSMLGLAGVAGELFF.

The chain recombines TRBV18 with TRBJ1-2; D is ambiguous. Germline V gene sequence: CDR1 KGHSH, CDR2 LQKENI. V shed 1 base and J shed 2 bases, with 5 bases lying between them. This CDR3 is 13 amino acids long. CDR3 nucleotides: TGTGCCAGCTCACCACAAGGGAACTATGGCTACACCTTC. It is translated as CASSPQGNYGYTF.

V is TRBV5-1 and J is TRBJ2-7; TRBD2 is a possible D gene (6 bases). This CDR3 is built from 15 residues. Germline V lookup: CDR1 SGHRS, CDR2 YFSETQ. The ends were cut back, 4 bases at V and 5 bases at J, with 19 bases in the middle. The CDR3: CASSLLAGRAHEQYF. The DNA for the CDR3 is TGCGCCAGCAGCCTGTTGGCGGGGCGGGCCCACGAGCAGTACTTC.

J is TRBJ2-6 and V is TRBV4-1; 7 nucleotides agree with TRBD2. Germline V gene lookup returns CDR1 MGHRA and CDR2 YSYEKL. The CDR3 length is 20 residues. J gave up 0 bases and V 2 bases, and 13 bases lay outside the gene matches. The CDR3 loop is CASSQWEGRAIRSGANVLTF. The CDR3 bases are TGCGCCAGCAGCCAATGGGAGGGCAGGGCAATCCGCTCTGGGGCCAACGTCCTGACTTTC.